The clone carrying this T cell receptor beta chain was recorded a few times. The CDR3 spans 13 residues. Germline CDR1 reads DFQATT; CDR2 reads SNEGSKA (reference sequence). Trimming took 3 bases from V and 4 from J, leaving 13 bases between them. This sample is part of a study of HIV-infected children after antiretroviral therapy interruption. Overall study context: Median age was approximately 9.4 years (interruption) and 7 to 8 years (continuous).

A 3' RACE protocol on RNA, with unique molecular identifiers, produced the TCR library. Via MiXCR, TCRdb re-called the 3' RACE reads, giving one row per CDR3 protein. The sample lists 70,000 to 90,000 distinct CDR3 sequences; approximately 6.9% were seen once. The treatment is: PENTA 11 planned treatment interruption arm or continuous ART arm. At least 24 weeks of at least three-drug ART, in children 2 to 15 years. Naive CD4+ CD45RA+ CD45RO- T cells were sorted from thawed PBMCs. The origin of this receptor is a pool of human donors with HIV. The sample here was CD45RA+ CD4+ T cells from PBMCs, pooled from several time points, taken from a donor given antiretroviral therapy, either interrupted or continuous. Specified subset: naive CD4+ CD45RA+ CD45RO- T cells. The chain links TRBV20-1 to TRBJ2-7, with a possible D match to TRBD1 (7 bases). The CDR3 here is CSASMTGRYEQYF. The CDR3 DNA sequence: TGCAGTGCTAGCATGACAGGGAGGTACGAGCAGTACTTC.